Shown below are 17 T cell receptor beta chains from a single sample sequenced in a study of shared clonotypes between healthy human individuals. The naive CD8 fraction comprised CD45RO-negative cells positively selected for CCR7 and excluded terminally differentiated effector memory CD45RA+ cells. TCRdb's copy holds only in-frame clones and misses some; the assay was immunoSEQ multiplex PCR. The sample records around 1.9 million clones, 85% to 95% being singletons. Sequencing used naive CD8+ T cells from PBMCs. The receptors derive from a young man in good health. Some clones in this sample may be carry-over from other donors' samples.

The chain combines TRBV2 with TRBJ2-7; TRBD1 agrees at 8 bases. Germline values: CDR1 SNHLY, CDR2 FYNNEI. Trimming took 8 bases from V and 2 from J; bases not matched to a gene: 8. CDR3 size: 14 residues. The CDR3: CASYVGTGPYEQYF. The CDR3 DNA is TGTGCCAGCTACGTCGGGACAGGTCCCTACGAGCAGTACTTC. The entire variable domain, with the rest obtained from reference TRBV2 and TRBJ2-7, is as follows: EPEVTQTPSHQVTQMGQEVILRCVPISNHLYFYWYRQILGQKVEFLVSFYNNEISEKSEIFDDQFSVERPDGSNFTLKIRSTKLEDSAMYFCASYVGTGPYEQYFGPGTRLTVT.

This chain connects TRBV7-2 to TRBJ1-2; possibly TRBD1 for D (6 bases). Germline CDR1 is SGHTA and CDR2 is FQGNSA. The CDR3 runs to 13 residues. Trimming cost V 3 bases and J 7 bases, with 12 bases left between them. DNA of the CDR3: TGTGCCAGCAGCTTCTCAGGGGTGGGTGGCTACACCTTC. Encoded protein: CASSFSGVGGYTF.

The chain joins TRBV15 to TRBJ2-6; D is unclear. Germline assignment: CDR1 LNHNV and CDR2 YYDKDF (reference sequence). V lost 3 bases and J 0 bases, leaving 9 bases between the germline ends. CDR3 length: 16 amino acids. The CDR3 coding sequence is TGTGCCACCAGCAGGGAAGGGAACTCTGGGGCCAACGTCCTGACTTTC. It is translated as CATSREGNSGANVLTF.

This clone was seen once. V is TRBV7-8 and J is TRBJ2-7; 11 bases match TRBD2. V gave up 0 bases and J gave up 3 bases; unmatched junction bases: 10. CDR1 is SGHVS, CDR2 FQNEAQ, per germline. This CDR3 has 18 residues. The CDR3 DNA follows: TGTGCCAGCAGCTTAGCTTACAATCTAGCGGGAGGACTCTACGAGCAGTACTTC. Amino acid sequence: CASSLAYNLAGGLYEQYF.

This rearrangement joins TRBV11-2 to TRBJ2-5; 9 nucleotides agree with TRBD2. The CDR3 is made up of 16 amino acids. J lost 5 bases, V lost 1 base, and 8 bases had no gene match. From germline, CDR1 is SGHAT and CDR2 FQNNGV. CDR3 sequence (DNA): TGTGCCAGCAGCTTAGGGCCGGGACTAGCTTTGGAGACCCAGTACTTC. It yields the protein CASSLGPGLALETQYF.

The chain joins TRBV6-1 to TRBJ1-2, with 8 bases aligning to TRBD1. Germline trimming cut 5 bases from V and 6 bases from J; bases unmatched to any gene: 5. The CDR3 extends over 13 amino acids. The V gene's germline CDR1 is MNHNS and CDR2 SASEGT. For the CDR3, the DNA is TGTGCCAGCAGTCGGACAGGGTGGAATGGCTACACCTTC. This gives the protein CASSRTGWNGYTF.

This clone was counted a few times. The rearrangement joins TRBV30 to TRBJ1-5; D unresolved. Per the germline V gene, CDR1 is GTSNPN and CDR2 is SVGIG (reference sequence). V was shortened by 1 base and J by 4 bases, with 23 bases between the two germline ends. The CDR3 runs to 18 residues. The CDR3 region has the DNA TGTGCCTGGAGTGAATGCGTTTTGGGCCTCGGTTGTAATCAGCCCCAGCATTTT. Its translation is CAWSECVLGLGCNQPQHF.

The chain is built from TRBV27 and TRBJ2-2; TRBD1 might be the D (6 bases). Germline V gene sequence: CDR1 MNHEY, CDR2 SMNVEV (reference sequence). The germline V and J ends were trimmed by 6 bases and 0 bases, with 20 bases remaining between them. The CDR3 is made up of 18 amino acids. The chain's CDR3 is CASRSPRLAGANTGELFF. CDR3 DNA sequence: TGTGCCAGCAGATCCCCTAGGTTGGCAGGGGCGAACACCGGGGAGCTGTTTTTT.

This chain joins TRBV28 and TRBJ1-5, with D perhaps matching TRBD1 (5 bases). V gave up 2 bases and J gave up 9 bases, with 14 bases separating them. The CDR3 has 14 amino acids. CDR1 is MDHEN and CDR2 is SYDVKM in the germline V gene. The CDR3 DNA reads TGTGCCAGCAGTTTAGAGCACGGGGGGGGGCCCCAGCATTTT. Amino acids: CASSLEHGGGPQHF.

J is TRBJ1-1 and V is TRBV19, with TRBD1 identical over 9 bases. This CDR3 spans 16 amino acids. The germline gives CDR1 LNHDA, CDR2 SQIVND (reference sequence). The V and J ends lost 6 bases and 4 bases, in that order; junction bases with no gene match: 12. The CDR3 region is CASSFRDRVRGTEAFF. CDR3 sequence (DNA): TGTGCCAGTAGCTTCCGGGACAGGGTAAGGGGCACTGAAGCTTTCTTT.

The V gene is TRBV9, the J gene TRBJ2-1; D may correspond to TRBD1 or TRBD2 (6 bases each). Trimming shortened V by 3 bases and J by 10 bases, and 17 bases separated the two germline ends. Per the germline V gene, CDR1 is SGDLS and CDR2 is YYNGEE. The CDR3 loop spans 14 amino acids. CDR3 amino acids: CASSEGGTSTEQFF. CDR3 nucleotide sequence: TGTGCCAGCAGCGAGGGGGGAACTAGCACGGAGCAGTTCTTC.

About this clone: This specimen includes other DNA sequences encoding the same CDR3. The chain links TRBV28 to TRBJ1-2; no clear D. V dropped 3 bases and J dropped 0 bases, with 8 bases sitting between them. This CDR3 spans 14 amino acids. The germline V gene has CDR1 MDHEN and CDR2 SYDVKM. CDR3 DNA: TGTGCCAGCAGTTTCGGCGGGACTAACTATGGCTACACCTTC. Protein sequence: CASSFGGTNYGYTF.

The chain uses TRBV25-1 and TRBJ2-7; TRBD1 is a possible D gene (5 bases). This CDR3 has 13 amino acids. Germline assignment: CDR1 MGHDK and CDR2 SYGVNS. Trimming left V 7 bases short and J 3 bases short, with 13 bases between. CDR3 DNA: TGTGCCAGCACTCAGGGTAGCTTCTACGAGCAGTACTTC. Protein sequence: CASTQGSFYEQYF.

The chain carries TRBV4-1 and TRBJ2-3; weak D call: TRBD2 (6 bases). CDR3 size: 16 residues. The V gene's germline CDR1 is MGHRA and CDR2 YSYEKL. Trimming stripped 1 base from V and 2 bases from J, with 13 bases between. The CDR3 loop is CASSQGREPYTDTQYF. As DNA, the CDR3 is TGCGCCAGCAGCCAAGGGCGGGAACCTTACACAGATACGCAGTATTTT.

The table lists this clone with a few counts. Other DNA sequences in this sample translate to the same CDR3. The chain links TRBV4-3 to TRBJ1-1; D remains ambiguous. Germline-derived CDR1 and CDR2 are LGHNA and YSLEER. The CDR3 is made up of 14 amino acids. Trimming took off 1 base at V and 0 bases at J, with 6 bases between the two ends. This CDR3 reads CASSQGGLNTEAFF. The CDR3 region has the DNA TGCGCCAGCAGCCAAGGAGGGTTGAACACTGAAGCTTTCTTT.

The chain's CDR3 is CASKSPGPENTIYF. In DNA, the CDR3 is TGTGCCAGCAAATCGCCCGGCCCGGAAAACACCATATATTTT. V gene TRBV6-5 combines with J gene TRBJ1-3; D ambiguous. CDR1 and CDR2 from the germline V gene are MNHEY and SVGAGI. The CDR3 covers 14 residues. The ends were cut back, 7 bases at V and 6 bases at J, with 16 bases in the middle.

The chain is built from TRBV6-1 and TRBJ2-7, with 9 bases that match TRBD2. The CDR3 loop spans 17 amino acids. CDR1 and CDR2 from the germline V gene are MNHNS and SASEGT. After removal of 1 base from V and 0 bases from J, the junction contained 7 bases not matched to a gene. The DNA of the CDR3 is TGTGCCAGCAGTGAAGATTTTCTAGCGGGGTTCTCCTACGAGCAGTACTTC. It specifies CASSEDFLAGFSYEQYF.